This paragraph reports one TCR beta chain. Other DNA sequences from this sample encode an identical CDR3 as well. These data originate in a study of cytomegalovirus exposure and HLA in healthy donors. Both 60 Vbeta primers and 13 Jbeta primers went into the PCR. TCRdb's table, derived via immunoSEQ multiplex PCR, lists solely in-frame clones and lacks some. The sample consists of a few hundred thousand clones, roughly four fifths of them appearing once. The sequence was collected from a girl aged 10 to 17 in good health and CMV-seronegative. The specimen sequenced was PBMCs.

CDR3 loop: CASSLEAGTSTDTQYF. CDR3 sequence (DNA): TGTGCCAGCAGCTTAGAGGCGGGAACCAGCACAGATACGCAGTATTTT. The rearrangement links TRBV7-9 to TRBJ2-3; TRBD2 might be the D (6 bases). In germline, CDR1 is SEHNR, CDR2 FQNEAQ (reference sequence). V lost 1 base and J lost 0, with 11 bases in between. The CDR3 has 16 amino acids.